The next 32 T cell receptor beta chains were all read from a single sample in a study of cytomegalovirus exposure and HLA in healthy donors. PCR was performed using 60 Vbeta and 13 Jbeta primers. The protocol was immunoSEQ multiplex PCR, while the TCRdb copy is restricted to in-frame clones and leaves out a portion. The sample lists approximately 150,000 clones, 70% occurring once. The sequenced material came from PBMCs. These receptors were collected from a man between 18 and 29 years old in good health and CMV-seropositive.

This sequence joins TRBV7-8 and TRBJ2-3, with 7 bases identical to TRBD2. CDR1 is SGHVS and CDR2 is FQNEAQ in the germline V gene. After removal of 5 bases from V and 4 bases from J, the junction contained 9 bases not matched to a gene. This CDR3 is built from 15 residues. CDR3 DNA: TGTGCCAGCAGCCCCGGGACTAAGCAACCAGATACGCAGTATTTT. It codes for CASSPGTKQPDTQYF.

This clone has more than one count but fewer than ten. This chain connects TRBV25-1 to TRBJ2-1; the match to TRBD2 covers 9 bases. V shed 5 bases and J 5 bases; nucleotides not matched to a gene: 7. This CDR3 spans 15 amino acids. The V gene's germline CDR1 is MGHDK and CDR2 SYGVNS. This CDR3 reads CASSPRTSADNEQFF. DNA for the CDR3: TGTGCCAGCAGTCCTCGGACTAGCGCCGACAATGAGCAGTTCTTC.

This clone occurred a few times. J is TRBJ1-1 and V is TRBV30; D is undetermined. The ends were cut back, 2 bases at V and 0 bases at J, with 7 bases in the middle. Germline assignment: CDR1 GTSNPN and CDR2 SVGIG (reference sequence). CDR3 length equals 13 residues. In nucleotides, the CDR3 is TGTGCCTGGAGTTTAACAGTGAACACTGAAGCTTTCTTT. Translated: CAWSLTVNTEAFF.

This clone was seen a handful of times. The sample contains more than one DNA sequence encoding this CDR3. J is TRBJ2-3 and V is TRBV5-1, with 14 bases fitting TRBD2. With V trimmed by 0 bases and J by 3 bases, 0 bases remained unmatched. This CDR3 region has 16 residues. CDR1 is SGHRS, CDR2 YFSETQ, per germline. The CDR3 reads CASSLGLAGGTDTQYF. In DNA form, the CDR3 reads TGCGCCAGCAGCTTGGGACTAGCGGGGGGGACAGATACGCAGTATTTT. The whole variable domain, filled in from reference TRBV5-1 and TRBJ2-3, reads KAGVTQTPRYLIKTRGQQVTLSCSPISGHRSVSWYQQTPGQGLQFLFEYFSETQRNKGNFPGRFSGRQFSNSRSEMNVSTLELGDSALYLCASSLGLAGGTDTQYFGPGTRLTVL.

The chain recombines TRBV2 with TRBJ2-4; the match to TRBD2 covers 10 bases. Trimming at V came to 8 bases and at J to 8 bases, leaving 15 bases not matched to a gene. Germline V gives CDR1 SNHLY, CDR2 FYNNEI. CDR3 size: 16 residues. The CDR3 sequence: CASRYGLAVTGDIQYF. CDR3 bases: TGTGCCAGCCGCTACGGACTAGCGGTAACCGGGGACATTCAGTACTTC.

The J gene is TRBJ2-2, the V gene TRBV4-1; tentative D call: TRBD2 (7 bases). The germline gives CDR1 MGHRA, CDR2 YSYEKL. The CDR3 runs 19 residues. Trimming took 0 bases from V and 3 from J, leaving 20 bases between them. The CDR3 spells CASSQDSPGGRVYTGELFF. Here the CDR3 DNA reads TGCGCCAGCAGCCAAGATTCGCCCGGGGGGCGGGTATACACCGGGGAGCTGTTTTTT.

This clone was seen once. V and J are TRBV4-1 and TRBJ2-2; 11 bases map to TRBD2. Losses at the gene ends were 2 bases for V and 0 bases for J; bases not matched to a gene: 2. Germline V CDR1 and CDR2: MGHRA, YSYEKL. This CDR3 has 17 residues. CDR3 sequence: CASSQRGLAANTGELFF. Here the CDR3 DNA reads TGCGCCAGCAGCCAACGGGGACTAGCGGCGAACACCGGGGAGCTGTTTTTT.

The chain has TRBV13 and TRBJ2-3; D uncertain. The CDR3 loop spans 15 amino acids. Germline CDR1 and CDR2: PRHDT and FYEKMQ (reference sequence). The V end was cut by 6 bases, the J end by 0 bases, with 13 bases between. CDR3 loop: CASSSRVLSTDTQYF. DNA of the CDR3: TGTGCCAGCAGTTCCCGGGTCCTTAGCACAGATACGCAGTATTTT.

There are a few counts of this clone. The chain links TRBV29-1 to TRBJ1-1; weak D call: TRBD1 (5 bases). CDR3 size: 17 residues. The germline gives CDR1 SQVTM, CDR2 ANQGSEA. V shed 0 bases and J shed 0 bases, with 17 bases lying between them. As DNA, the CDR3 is TGCAGCGTTGAAGATGTTAGGGGCGACGTTATGAACACTGAAGCTTTCTTT. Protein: CSVEDVRGDVMNTEAFF.

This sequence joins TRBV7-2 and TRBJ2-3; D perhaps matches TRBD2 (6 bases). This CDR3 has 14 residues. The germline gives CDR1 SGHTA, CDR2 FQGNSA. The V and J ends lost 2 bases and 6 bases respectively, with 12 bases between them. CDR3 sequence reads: CASSLSLARDTQYF. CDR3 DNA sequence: TGTGCCAGCAGCTTATCACTAGCTCGTGATACGCAGTATTTT. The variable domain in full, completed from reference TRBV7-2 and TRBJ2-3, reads GAGVSQSPSNKVTEKGKDVELRCDPISGHTALYWYRQSLGQGLEFLIYFQGNSAPDKSGLPSDRFSAERTGGSVSTLTIQRTQQEDSAVYLCASSLSLARDTQYFGPGTRLTVL.

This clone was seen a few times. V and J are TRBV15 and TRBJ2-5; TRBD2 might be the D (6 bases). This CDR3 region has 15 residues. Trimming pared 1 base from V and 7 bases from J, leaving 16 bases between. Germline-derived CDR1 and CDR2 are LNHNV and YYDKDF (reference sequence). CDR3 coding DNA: TGTGCCACCAGCAGAGGTGGGGGGTCCCAACGGACCCAGTACTTC. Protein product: CATSRGGGSQRTQYF.

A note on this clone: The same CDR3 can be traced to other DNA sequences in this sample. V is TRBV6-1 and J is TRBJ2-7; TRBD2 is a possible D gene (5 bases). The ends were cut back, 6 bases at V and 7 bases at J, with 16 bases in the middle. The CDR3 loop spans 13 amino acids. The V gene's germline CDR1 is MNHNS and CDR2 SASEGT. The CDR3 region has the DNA TGTGCCAGCAGCGCCGGACCCTCGGGGGAGCAGTACGTC. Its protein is CASSAGPSGEQYV.

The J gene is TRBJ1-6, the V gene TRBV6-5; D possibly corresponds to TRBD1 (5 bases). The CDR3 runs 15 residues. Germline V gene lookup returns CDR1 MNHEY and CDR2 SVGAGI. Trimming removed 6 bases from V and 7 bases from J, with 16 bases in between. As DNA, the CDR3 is TGTGCCAGCAGACCCCCAGGGATTGGGAATTCACCCCTCCACTTT. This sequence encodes CASRPPGIGNSPLHF.

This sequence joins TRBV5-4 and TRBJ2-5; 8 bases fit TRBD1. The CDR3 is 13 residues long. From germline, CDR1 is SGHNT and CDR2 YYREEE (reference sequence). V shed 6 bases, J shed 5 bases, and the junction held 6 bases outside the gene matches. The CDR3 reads CASTRQGTETQYF. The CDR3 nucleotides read TGTGCCAGCACCCGACAGGGGACGGAGACCCAGTACTTC. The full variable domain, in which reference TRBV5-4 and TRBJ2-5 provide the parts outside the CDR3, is ETGVTQSPTHLIKTRGQQVTLRCSSQSGHNTVSWYQQALGQGPQFIFQYYREEENGRGNFPPRFSGLQFPNYSSELNVNALELDDSALYLCASTRQGTETQYFGPGTRLLVL.

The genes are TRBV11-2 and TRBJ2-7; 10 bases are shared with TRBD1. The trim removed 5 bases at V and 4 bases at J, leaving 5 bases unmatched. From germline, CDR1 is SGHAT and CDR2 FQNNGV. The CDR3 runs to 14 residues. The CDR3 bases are TGTGCCAGCAGCCGTGACAGGGGGCTTTACGAGCAGTACGTC. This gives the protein CASSRDRGLYEQYV.

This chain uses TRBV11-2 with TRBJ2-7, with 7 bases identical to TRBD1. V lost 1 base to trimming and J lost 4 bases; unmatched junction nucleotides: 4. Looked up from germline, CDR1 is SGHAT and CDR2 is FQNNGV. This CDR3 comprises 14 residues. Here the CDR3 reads CASSLGQGEYEQYV. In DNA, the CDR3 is TGTGCCAGCAGCTTAGGACAGGGCGAATACGAGCAGTACGTC.

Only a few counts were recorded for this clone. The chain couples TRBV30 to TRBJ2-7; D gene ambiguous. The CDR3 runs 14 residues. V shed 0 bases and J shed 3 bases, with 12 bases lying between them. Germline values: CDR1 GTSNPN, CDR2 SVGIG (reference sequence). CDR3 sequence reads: CAWSVPSKNYEQYV. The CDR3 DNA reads TGTGCCTGGAGTGTACCGTCGAAAAACTACGAGCAGTACGTC.

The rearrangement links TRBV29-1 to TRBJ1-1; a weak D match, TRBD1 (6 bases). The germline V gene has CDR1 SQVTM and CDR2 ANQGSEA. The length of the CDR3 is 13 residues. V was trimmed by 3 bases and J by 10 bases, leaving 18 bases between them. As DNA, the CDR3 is TGCAGCGTTGAGCGAACGGGGGGCGCAGGAGCTTTCTTT. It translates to CSVERTGGAGAFF. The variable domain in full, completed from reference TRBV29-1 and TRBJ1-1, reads SAVISQKPSRDICQRGTSLTIQCQVDSQVTMMFWYRQQPGQSLTLIATANQGSEATYESGFVIDKFPISRPNLTFSTLTVSNMSPEDSSIYLCSVERTGGAGAFFGQGTRLTVV.

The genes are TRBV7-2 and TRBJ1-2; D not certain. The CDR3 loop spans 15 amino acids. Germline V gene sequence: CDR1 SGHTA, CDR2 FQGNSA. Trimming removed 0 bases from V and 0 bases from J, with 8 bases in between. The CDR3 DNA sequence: TGTGCCAGCAGCTTAGCGAACAGCCCTAACTATGGCTACACCTTC. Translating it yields CASSLANSPNYGYTF.

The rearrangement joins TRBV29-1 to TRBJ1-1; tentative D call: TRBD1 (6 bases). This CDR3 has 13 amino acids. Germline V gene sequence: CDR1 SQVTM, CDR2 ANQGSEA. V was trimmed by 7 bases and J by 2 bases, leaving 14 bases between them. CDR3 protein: CSAETGPNTEAFF. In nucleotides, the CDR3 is TGCAGCGCTGAGACAGGCCCTAACACTGAAGCTTTCTTT. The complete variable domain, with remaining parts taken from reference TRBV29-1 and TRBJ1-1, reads SAVISQKPSRDICQRGTSLTIQCQVDSQVTMMFWYRQQPGQSLTLIATANQGSEATYESGFVIDKFPISRPNLTFSTLTVSNMSPEDSSIYLCSAETGPNTEAFFGQGTRLTVV.

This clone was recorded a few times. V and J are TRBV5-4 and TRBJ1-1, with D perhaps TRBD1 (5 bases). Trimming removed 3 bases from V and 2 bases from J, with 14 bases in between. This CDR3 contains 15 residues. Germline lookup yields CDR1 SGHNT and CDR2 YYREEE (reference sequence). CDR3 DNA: TGTGCCAGCAGCTGGGGCGGACACACTAACACTGAAGCTTTCTTT. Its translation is CASSWGGHTNTEAFF.

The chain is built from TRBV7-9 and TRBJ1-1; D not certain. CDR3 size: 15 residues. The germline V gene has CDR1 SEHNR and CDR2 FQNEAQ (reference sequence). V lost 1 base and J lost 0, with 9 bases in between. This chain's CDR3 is CASSLVAQVNTEAFF. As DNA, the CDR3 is TGTGCCAGCAGCTTAGTTGCCCAGGTGAACACTGAAGCTTTCTTT. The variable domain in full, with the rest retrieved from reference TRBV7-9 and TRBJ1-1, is DTGVSQNPRHKITKRGQNVTFRCDPISEHNRLYWYRQTLGQGPEFLTYFQNEAQLEKSRLLSDRFSAERPKGSFSTLEIQRTEQGDSAMYLCASSLVAQVNTEAFFGQGTRLTVV.

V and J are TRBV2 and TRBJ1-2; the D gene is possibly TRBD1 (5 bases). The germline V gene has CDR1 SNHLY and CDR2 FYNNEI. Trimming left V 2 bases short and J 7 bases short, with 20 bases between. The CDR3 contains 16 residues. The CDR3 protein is CASSENRQGPGRGYTF. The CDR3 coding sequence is TGTGCCAGCAGTGAAAATCGGCAGGGCCCCGGTCGTGGCTACACCTTC.

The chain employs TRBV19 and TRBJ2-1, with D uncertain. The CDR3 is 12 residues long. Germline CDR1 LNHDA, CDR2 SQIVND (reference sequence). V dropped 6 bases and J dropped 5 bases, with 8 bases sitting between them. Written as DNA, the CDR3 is TGTGCCAGTAGCCCCTACCACAATGAGCAGTTCTTC. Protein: CASSPYHNEQFF.

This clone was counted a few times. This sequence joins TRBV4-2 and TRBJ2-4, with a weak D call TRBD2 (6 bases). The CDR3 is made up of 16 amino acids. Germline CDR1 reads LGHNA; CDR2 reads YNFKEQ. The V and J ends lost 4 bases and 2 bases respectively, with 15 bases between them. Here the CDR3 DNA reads TGTGCCAGCAGCCCAATGGACTATTCAACCAAAAACATTCAGTACTTC. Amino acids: CASSPMDYSTKNIQYF.

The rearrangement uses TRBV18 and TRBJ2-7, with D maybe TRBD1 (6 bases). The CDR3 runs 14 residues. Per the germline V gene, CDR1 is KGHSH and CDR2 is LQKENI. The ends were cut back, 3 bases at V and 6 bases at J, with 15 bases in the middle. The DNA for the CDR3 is TGTGCCAGCTCACCGAGCGGACAGAAGCTCGAGCAGTACGTC. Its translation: CASSPSGQKLEQYV.

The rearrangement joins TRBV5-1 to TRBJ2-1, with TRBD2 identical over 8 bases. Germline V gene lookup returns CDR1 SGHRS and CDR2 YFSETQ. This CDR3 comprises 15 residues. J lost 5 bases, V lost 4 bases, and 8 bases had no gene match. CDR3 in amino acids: CASSPGSGRDNEQFF. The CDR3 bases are TGCGCCAGCAGCCCCGGGAGCGGGAGAGACAATGAGCAGTTCTTC.

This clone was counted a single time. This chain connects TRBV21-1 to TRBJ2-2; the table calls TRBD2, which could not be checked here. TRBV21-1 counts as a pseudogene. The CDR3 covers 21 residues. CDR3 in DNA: TGTGCCAGCAGCAGATACAGGGGAGGACTAGCGGCCGGACTGGAGGACGGGGAGCTGTTTTTT. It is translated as CASSRYRGGLAAGLEDGELFF.

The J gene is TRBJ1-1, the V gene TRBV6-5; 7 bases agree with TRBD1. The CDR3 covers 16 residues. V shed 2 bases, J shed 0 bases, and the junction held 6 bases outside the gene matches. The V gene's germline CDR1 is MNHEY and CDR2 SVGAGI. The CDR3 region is CASSYPGDRMNTEAFF. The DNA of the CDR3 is TGTGCCAGCAGTTACCCCGGGGACAGAATGAACACTGAAGCTTTCTTT.

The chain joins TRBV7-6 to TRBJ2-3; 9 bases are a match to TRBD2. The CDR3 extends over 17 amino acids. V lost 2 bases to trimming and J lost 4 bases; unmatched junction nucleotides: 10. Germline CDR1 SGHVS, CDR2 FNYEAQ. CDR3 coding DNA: TGTGCCAGCAGCTTACGGCGGGGGGGTAGCGGGGCAGATACGCAGTATTTT. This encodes CASSLRRGGSGADTQYF. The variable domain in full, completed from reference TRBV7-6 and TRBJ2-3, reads GAGVSQSPRYKVTKRGQDVALRCDPISGHVSLYWYRQALGQGPEFLTYFNYEAQQDKSGLPNDRFSAERPEGSISTLTIQRTEQRDSAMYRCASSLRRGGSGADTQYFGPGTRLTVL.

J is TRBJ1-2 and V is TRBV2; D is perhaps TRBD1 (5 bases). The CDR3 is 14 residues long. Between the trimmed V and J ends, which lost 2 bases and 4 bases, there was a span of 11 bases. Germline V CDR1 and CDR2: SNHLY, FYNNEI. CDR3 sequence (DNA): TGTGCCAGCAGTGAACGACAGTCCATCTATGGCTACACCTTC. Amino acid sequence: CASSERQSIYGYTF.

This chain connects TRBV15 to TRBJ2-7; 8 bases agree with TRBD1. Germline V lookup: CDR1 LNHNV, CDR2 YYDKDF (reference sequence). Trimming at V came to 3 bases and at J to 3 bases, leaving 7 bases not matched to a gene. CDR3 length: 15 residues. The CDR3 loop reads CATSRAGTGSYEQYV. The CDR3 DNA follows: TGTGCCACCAGCAGGGCCGGGACAGGTAGCTACGAGCAGTACGTC.